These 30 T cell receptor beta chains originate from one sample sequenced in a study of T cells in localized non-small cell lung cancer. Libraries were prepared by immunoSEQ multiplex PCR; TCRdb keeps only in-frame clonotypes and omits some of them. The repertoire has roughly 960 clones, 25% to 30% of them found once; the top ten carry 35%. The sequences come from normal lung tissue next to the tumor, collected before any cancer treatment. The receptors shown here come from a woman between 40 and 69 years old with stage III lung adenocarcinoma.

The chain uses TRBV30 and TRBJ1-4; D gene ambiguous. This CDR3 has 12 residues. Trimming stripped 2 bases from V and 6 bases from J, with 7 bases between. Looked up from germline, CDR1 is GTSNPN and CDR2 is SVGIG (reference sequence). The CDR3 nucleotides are TGTGCCTGGAGTTGGACCGATGAAAAACTGTTTTTT. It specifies CAWSWTDEKLFF.

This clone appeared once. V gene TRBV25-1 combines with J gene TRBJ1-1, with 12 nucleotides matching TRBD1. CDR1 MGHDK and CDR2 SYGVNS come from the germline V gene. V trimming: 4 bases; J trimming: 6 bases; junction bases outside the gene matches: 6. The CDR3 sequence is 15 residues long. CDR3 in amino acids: CASSVPGQGASEAFF. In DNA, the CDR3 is TGTGCCAGCAGTGTTCCGGGACAGGGGGCTTCTGAAGCTTTCTTT.

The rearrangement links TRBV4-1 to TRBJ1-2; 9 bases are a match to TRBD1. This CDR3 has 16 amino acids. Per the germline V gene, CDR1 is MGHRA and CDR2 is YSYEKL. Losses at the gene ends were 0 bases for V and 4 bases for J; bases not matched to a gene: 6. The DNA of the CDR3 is TGCGCCAGCAGCCAAGAGGGACAGGGCCAGGGCTATGGCTACACCTTC. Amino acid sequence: CASSQEGQGQGYGYTF.

CDR3 protein: CASTTPGGAAAGYTF. The CDR3, as DNA: TGTGCCAGCACTACGCCAGGGGGCGCGGCTGCTGGCTACACCTTC. This chain connects TRBV12-5 to TRBJ1-2, with 8 bases that match TRBD1. CDR3 length: 15 amino acids. The germline V gene encodes CDR1 LGHNT and CDR2 FRNRAP.

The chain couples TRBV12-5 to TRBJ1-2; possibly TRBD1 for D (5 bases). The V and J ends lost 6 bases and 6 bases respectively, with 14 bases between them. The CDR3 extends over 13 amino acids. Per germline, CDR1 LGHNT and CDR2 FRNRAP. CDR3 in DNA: TGTGCTAGTGGGTCAGGGCAGAAGAATGGCTACACCTTC. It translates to CASGSGQKNGYTF.

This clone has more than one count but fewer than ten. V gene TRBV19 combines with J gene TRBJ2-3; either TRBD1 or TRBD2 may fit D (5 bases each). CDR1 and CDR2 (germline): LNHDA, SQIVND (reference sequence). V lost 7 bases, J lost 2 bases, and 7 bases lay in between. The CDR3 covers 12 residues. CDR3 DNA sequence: TGTGCCAGTAAGGGGACCACAGATACGCAGTATTTT. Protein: CASKGTTDTQYF.

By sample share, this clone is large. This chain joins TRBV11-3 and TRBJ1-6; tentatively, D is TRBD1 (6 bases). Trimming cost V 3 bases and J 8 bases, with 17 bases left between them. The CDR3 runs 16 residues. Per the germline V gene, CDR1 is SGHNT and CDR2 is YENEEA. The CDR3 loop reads CASSFSRGTLDSPLHF. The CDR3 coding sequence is TGTGCCAGCAGCTTCAGTCGTGGGACATTGGATTCACCCCTCCACTTT.

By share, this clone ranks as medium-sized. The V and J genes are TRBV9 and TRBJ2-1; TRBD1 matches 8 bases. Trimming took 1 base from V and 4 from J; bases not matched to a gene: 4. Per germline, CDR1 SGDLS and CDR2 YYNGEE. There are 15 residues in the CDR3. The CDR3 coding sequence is TGTGCCAGCAGCGTAAGGGACAGGCCGTACAATGAGCAGTTCTTC. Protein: CASSVRDRPYNEQFF.

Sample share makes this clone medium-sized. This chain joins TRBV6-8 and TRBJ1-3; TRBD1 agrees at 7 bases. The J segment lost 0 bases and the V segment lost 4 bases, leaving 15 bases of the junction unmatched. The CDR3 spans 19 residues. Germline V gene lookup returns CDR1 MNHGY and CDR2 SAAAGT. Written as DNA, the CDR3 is TGTGCCAGCAGTTTCAGACAGGGAGTCCCCGACGGCTCTGGAAACACCATATATTTT. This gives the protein CASSFRQGVPDGSGNTIYF.

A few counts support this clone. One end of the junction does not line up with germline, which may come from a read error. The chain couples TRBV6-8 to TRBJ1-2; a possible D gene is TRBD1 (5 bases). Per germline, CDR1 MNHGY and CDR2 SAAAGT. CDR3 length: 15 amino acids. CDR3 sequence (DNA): TGTGCCAGCAGTGACTCTGAGGTTCGGGGGAATGGCTACACCTTC. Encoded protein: CASSDSEVRGNGYTF.

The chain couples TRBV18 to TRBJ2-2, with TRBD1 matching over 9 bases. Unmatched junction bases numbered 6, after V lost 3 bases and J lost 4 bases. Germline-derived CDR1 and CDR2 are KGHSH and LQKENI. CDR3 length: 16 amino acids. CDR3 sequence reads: CASSPLRTGATGELFF. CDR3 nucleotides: TGTGCCAGCTCACCCCTTCGGACAGGGGCCACCGGGGAGCTGTTTTTT.

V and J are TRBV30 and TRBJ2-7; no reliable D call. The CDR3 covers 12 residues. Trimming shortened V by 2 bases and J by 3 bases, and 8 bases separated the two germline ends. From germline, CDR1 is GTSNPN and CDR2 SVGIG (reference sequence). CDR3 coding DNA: TGTGCCTGGAGTTTGACTGACTACGAGCAGTACTTC. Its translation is CAWSLTDYEQYF.

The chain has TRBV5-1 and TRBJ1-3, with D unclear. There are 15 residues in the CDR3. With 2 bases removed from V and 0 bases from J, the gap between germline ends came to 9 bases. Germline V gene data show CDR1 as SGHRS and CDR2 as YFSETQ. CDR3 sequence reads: CASSFTGDSGNTIYF. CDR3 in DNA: TGCGCCAGCAGCTTTACTGGCGACTCTGGAAACACCATATATTTT. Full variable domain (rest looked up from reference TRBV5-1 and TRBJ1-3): KAGVTQTPRYLIKTRGQQVTLSCSPISGHRSVSWYQQTPGQGLQFLFEYFSETQRNKGNFPGRFSGRQFSNSRSEMNVSTLELGDSALYLCASSFTGDSGNTIYFGEGSWLTVV.

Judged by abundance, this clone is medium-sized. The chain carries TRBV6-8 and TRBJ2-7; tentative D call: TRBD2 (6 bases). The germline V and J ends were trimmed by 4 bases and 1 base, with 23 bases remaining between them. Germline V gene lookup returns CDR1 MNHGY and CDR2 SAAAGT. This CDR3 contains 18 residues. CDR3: CASSWSHGGQGGSYEQYF. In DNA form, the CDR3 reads TGTGCCAGCAGTTGGTCCCACGGAGGGCAGGGCGGTTCCTACGAGCAGTACTTC.

The CDR3 loop reads CASRPGQAYGELFF. Here the CDR3 DNA reads TGTGCCAGCAGGCCGGGACAGGCGTACGGGGAGCTGTTTTTT. The chain uses TRBV14 and TRBJ2-2, with 8 bases fitting TRBD1. Losses at the gene ends were 6 bases for V and 7 bases for J; bases not matched to a gene: 7. Germline V gene data show CDR1 as SGHDN and CDR2 as FVKESK. This CDR3 region has 14 residues.

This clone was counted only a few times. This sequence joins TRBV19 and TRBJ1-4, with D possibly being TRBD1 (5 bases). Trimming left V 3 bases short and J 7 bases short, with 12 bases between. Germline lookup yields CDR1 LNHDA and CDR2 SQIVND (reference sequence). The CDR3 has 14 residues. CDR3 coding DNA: TGTGCCAGTAGTATCGGCAGGGCAGCTGAAAAACTGTTTTTT. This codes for CASSIGRAAEKLFF. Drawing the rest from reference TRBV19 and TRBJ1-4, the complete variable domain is DGGITQSPKYLFRKEGQNVTLSCEQNLNHDAMYWYRQDPGQGLRLIYYSQIVNDFQKGDIAEGYSVSREKKESFPLTVTSAQKNPTAFYLCASSIGRAAEKLFFGSGTQLSVL.

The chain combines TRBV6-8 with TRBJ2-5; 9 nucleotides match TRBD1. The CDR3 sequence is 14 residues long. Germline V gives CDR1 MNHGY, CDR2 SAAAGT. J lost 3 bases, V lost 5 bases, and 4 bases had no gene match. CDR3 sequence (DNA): TGTGCCAGCAGTCTCCGGACAGGGGAAGAGACCCAGTACTTC. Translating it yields CASSLRTGEETQYF.

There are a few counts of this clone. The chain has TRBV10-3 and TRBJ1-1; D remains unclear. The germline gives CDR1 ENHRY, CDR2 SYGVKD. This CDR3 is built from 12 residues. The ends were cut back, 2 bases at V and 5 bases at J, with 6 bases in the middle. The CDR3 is CAISERWTEAFF. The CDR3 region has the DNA TGTGCCATCAGTGAGAGGTGGACTGAAGCTTTCTTT.

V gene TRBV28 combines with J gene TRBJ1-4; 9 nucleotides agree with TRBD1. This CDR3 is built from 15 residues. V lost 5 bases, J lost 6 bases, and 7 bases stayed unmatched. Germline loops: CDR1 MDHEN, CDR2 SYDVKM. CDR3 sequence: CASSAAGTGYEKLFF. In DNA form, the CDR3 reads TGTGCCAGCAGTGCGGCCGGGACAGGGTATGAAAAACTGTTTTTT.

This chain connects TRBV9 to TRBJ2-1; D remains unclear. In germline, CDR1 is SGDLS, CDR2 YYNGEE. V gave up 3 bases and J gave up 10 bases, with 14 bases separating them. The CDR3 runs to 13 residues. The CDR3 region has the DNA TGTGCCAGCAGCGGAGAAACTGGGTTAGAGCAGTTCTTC. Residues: CASSGETGLEQFF.

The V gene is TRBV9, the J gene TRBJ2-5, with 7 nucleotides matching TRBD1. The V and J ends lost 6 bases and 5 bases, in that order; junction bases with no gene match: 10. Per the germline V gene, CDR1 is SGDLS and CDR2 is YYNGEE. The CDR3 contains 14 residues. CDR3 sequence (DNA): TGTGCCAGCACCTCCGGACAGGCTGGGGAGACCCAGTACTTC. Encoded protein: CASTSGQAGETQYF.

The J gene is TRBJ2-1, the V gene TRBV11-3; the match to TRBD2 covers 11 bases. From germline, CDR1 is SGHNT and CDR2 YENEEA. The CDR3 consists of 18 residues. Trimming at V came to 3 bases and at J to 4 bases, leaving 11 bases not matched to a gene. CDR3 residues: CASSLLSSGGVFYNEQFF. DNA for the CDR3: TGTGCCAGCAGCTTGTTGAGTAGCGGGGGGGTATTTTACAATGAGCAGTTCTTC. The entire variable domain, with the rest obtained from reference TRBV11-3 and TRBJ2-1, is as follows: EAGVVQSPRYKIIEKKQPVAFWCNPISGHNTLYWYLQNLGQGPELLIRYENEEAVDDSQLPKDRFSAERLKGVDSTLKIQPAELGDSAVYLCASSLLSSGGVFYNEQFFGPGTRLTVL.

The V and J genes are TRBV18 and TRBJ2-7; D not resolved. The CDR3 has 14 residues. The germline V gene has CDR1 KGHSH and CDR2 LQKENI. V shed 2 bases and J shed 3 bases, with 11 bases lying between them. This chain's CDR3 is CASSPGAESYEQYF. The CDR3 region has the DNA TGTGCCAGCTCACCAGGCGCGGAGAGCTACGAGCAGTACTTC.

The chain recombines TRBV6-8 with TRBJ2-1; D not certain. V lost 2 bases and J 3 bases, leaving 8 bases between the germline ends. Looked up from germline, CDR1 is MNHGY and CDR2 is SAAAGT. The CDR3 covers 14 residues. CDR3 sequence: CASSYATSYNEQFF. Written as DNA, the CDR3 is TGTGCCAGCAGTTACGCGACAAGCTACAATGAGCAGTTCTTC.

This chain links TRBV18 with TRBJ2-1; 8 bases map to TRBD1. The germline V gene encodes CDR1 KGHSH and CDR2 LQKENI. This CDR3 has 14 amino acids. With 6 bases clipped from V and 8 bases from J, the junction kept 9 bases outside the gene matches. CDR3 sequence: CASSPGRGRDEQFF. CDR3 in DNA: TGTGCCAGCTCCCCGGGCAGGGGGCGCGATGAGCAGTTCTTC.

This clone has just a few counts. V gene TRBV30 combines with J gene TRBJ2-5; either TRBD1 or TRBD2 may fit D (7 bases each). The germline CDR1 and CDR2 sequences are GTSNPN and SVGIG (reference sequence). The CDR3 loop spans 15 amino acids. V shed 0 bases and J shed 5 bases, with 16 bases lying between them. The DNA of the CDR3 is TGTGCCTGGAGTGTAAATTTCAGGGGGGGCGAGACCCAGTACTTC. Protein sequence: CAWSVNFRGGETQYF.

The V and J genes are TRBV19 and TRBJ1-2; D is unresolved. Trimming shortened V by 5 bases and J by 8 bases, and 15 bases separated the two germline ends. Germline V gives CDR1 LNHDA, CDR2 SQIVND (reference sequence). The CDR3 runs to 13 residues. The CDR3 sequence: CASSPWFPEGYTF. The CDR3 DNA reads TGTGCCAGTAGTCCTTGGTTCCCCGAGGGCTACACCTTC.

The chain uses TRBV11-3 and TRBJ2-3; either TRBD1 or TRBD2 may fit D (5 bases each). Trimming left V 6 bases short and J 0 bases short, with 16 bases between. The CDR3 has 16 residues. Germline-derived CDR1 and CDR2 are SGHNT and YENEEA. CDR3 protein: CASSLPSGTSTDTQYF. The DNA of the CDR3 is TGTGCCAGCAGTTTACCCTCCGGGACCAGCACAGATACGCAGTATTTT.

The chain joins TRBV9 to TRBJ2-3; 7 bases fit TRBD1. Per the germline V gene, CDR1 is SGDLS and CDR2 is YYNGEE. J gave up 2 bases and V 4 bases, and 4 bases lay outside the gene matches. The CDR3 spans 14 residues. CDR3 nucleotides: TGTGCCAGCAGCCCTGGGACAGACACAGATACGCAGTATTTT. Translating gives CASSPGTDTDTQYF.

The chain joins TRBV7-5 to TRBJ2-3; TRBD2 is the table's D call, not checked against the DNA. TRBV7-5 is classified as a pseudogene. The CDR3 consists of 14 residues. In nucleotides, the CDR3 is TGTGCCAGCAGGCCTAGCGGGGGCACAGATACGCAGTATTTT. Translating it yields CASRPSGGTDTQYF.